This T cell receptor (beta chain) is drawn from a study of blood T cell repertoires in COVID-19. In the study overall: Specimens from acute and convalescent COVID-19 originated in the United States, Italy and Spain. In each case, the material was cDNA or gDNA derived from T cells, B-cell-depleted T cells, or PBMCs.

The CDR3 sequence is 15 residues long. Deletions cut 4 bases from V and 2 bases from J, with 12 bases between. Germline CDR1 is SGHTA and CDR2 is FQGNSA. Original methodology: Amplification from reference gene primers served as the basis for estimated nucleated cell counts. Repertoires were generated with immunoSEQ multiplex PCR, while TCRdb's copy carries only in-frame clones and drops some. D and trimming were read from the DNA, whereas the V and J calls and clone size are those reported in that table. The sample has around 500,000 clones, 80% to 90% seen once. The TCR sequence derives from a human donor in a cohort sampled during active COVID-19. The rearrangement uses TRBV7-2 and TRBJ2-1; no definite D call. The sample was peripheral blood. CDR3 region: CASSSAVYAYNEQFF. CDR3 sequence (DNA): TGTGCCAGCAGCTCCGCAGTTTACGCCTACAATGAGCAGTTCTTC.